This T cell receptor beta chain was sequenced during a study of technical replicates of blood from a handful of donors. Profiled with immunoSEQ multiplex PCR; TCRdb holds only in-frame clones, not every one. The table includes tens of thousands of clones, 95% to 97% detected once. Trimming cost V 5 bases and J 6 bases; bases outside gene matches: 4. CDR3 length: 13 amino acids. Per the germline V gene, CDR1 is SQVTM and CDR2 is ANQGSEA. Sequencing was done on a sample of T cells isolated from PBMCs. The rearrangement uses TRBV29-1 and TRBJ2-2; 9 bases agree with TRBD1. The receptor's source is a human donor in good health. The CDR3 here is CSVRTGDAGELFF. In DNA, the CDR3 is TGCAGCGTTCGGACAGGGGACGCCGGGGAGCTGTTTTTT.